Listed below are T cell receptor beta chains from one sample, sequenced in a study of siplizumab effects on memory and regulatory T cells. The protocol was immunoSEQ multiplex PCR, while the TCRdb copy is restricted to in-frame clones and leaves out a portion. The sample records about 100,000 clones, roughly 93% being singletons. Sequenced: non-Treg CD4+ T cells sorted from blood. Receptors originate from a human donor in good health. CDR3s include the opening cysteine and the closing phenylalanine or tryptophan. The D gene is left open where the match is weak. Clone size is given for some rows only: seen once, a few or many times, or a class if the clone is expanded.

clone_size d_call j_call v_call cdr3_aa cdr3_nt
once . TRBJ1-4 TRBV6-5 CASRGVATNEKLFF TGTGCCAGCAGGGGAGTTGCAACTAATGAAAAACTGTTTTTT
. . TRBJ1-2 TRBV5-1 CASSLLAGRRDGYTF TGCGCCAGCAGCTTGTTAGCCGGTCGACGGGATGGCTACACCTTC
. TRBD2 TRBJ2-5 TRBV18 CASSPGGGQETQYF TGTGCCAGCTCACCAGGGGGGGGCCAAGAGACCCAGTACTTC
. . TRBJ2-1 TRBV6-1 CASSELPKQFF TGTGCCAGCAGTGAACTGCCAAAGCAGTTCTTC
. TRBD2 TRBJ2-5 TRBV19 CASKTSGYQETQYF TGTGCCAGTAAAACTAGCGGGTACCAAGAGACCCAGTACTTC
. . TRBJ2-1 TRBV27 CASSLGLNYNEQFF TGTGCCAGCAGTTTAGGACTGAACTACAATGAGCAGTTCTTC
. TRBD1 TRBJ2-5 TRBV19 CASSIATGGRKTQYF TGTGCCAGTAGTATAGCCACAGGGGGGCGGAAGACCCAGTACTTC
. . TRBJ1-1 TRBV7-9 CASSPDPNRAEAFF TGTGCCAGCAGCCCGGATCCTAACAGGGCTGAAGCTTTCTTT
. TRBD2 TRBJ2-7 TRBV4-1 CASSQDPRGGEQYF TGCGCCAGCAGCCAAGATCCTCGCGGGGGGGAGCAGTACTTC
once . TRBJ2-5 TRBV19 CASRPRGGRALQETQYF TGTGCCAGTAGGCCCCGGGGTGGCAGGGCCCTTCAAGAGACCCAGTACTTC
. . TRBJ1-2 TRBV6-5 CASSRLAYRVGGYTF TGTGCCAGCAGCCGACTCGCCTACAGGGTTGGTGGCTACACCTTC
. . TRBJ2-7 TRBV7-8 CASSLVSDNSYEQYF TGTGCCAGCAGCTTAGTATCGGACAACTCCTACGAGCAGTACTTC
. . TRBJ1-1 TRBV10-2 CASSVRPMNTEAFF TGCGCCAGCAGTGTACGTCCCATGAACACTGAAGCTTTCTTT
. TRBD1 TRBJ2-2 TRBV19 CASSITGAGTGELFF TGTGCCAGTAGTATTACAGGGGCGGGCACTGGGGAGCTGTTTTTT
. . TRBJ1-6 TRBV6-4 CASRAGMGNSPLHF TGTGCCAGCAGGGCCGGGATGGGGAATTCACCCCTCCACTTT
few . TRBJ2-3 TRBV14 CASSPGTPKQYF TGTGCCAGCAGCCCCGGGACCCCCAAGCAGTATTTT
. . TRBJ2-2 TRBV9 CASSVALNRNTGELFF TGTGCCAGCAGCGTAGCTTTGAACAGGAACACCGGGGAGCTGTTTTTT
. . TRBJ1-5 TRBV28 CASSFIRLNQPQHF TGTGCCAGCAGTTTCATCCGGCTTAATCAGCCCCAGCATTTT
. . TRBJ1-1 TRBV2 CASSQVDTEAFF TGTGCCAGCAGTCAAGTGGACACTGAAGCTTTCTTT
. . TRBJ2-7 TRBV14 CASSQEQRFSYEQYF TGTGCCAGCAGCCAAGAGCAGCGGTTCTCCTACGAGCAGTACTTC
once . TRBJ1-5 TRBV6-1 CASSEPLTFRGDQPQHF TGTGCCAGCAGTGAACCATTAACCTTTAGGGGGGATCAGCCCCAGCATTTT
. . TRBJ2-5 TRBV18 CASSPRLADKETQYF TGTGCCAGCTCACCAAGGCTAGCAGATAAAGAGACCCAGTACTTC
. . TRBJ1-1 TRBV18 CASSGERVNTEAFF TGTGCCAGCTCAGGCGAGAGGGTGAACACTGAAGCTTTCTTT
once . TRBJ2-5 TRBV19 CASRERDILQETQYF TGTGCCAGTAGGGAGAGGGACATCCTGCAAGAGACCCAGTACTTC
. TRBD2 TRBJ2-3 TRBV19 CASSNKRGGSDTQYF TGTGCCAGTAGTAATAAGCGGGGAGGATCAGATACGCAGTATTTT
few . TRBJ2-1 TRBV19 CASKPTANTYNEQFF TGTGCCAGTAAACCGACAGCTAATACCTACAATGAGCAGTTCTTC
. . TRBJ2-2 TRBV5-1 CASSLAGGSNTGELFF TGCGCCAGCAGCTTGGCCGGAGGATCGAACACCGGGGAGCTGTTTTTT
. TRBD2 TRBJ2-3 TRBV27 CASRLAGGSTDTQYF TGTGCCAGCAGGTTAGCGGGAGGAAGCACAGATACGCAGTATTTT